The next 15 T cell receptor beta chains were all read from a single sample in a study of OX40 agonist ivuxolimab in advanced cancers. Assay: immunoSEQ multiplex PCR; the TCRdb copy retains only in-frame clones and omits some. The repertoire has tens of thousands of clones, around 89% of them found once; the top ten carry approximately 0.51%. Material: CD4+ or CD8+ T cells sorted from blood, obtained in a trial of the OX40 agonist ivuxolimab. Receptors originate from an adult with an advanced solid tumor such as melanoma, head and neck, liver or kidney cancer.

This clone was counted once. The chain recombines TRBV5-1 with TRBJ2-7; D not certain. Germline CDR1 and CDR2: SGHRS and YFSETQ. The CDR3 contains 16 residues. Between the trimmed V and J ends, which lost 4 bases and 5 bases, there was a span of 22 bases. Here the CDR3 reads CASSPSPQGWANEQYF. DNA for the CDR3: TGCGCCAGCAGCCCCTCGCCACAAGGGTGGGCCAACGAGCAGTACTTC.

The rearrangement links TRBV2 to TRBJ2-1; 11 bases line up with TRBD2. Losses at the gene ends were 4 bases for V and 6 bases for J; bases not matched to a gene: 2. CDR3 length: 14 amino acids. CDR1 is SNHLY, CDR2 FYNNEI, per germline. Here the CDR3 reads CASSGLAGRNEQFF. CDR3 bases: TGTGCCAGCAGTGGACTAGCGGGACGCAATGAGCAGTTCTTC. The full variable domain, with the rest looked up from reference TRBV2 and TRBJ2-1, is EPEVTQTPSHQVTQMGQEVILRCVPISNHLYFYWYRQILGQKVEFLVSFYNNEISEKSEIFDDQFSVERPDGSNFTLKIRSTKLEDSAMYFCASSGLAGRNEQFFGPGTRLTVL.

This chain uses TRBV15 with TRBJ2-3; TRBD2 aligns across 9 bases. The junction had 4 bases not matched to a gene; V was cut back by 1 base and J by 2 bases. The CDR3 runs to 16 residues. Germline V lookup: CDR1 LNHNV, CDR2 YYDKDF (reference sequence). The CDR3 protein is CATSRGLAGLTDTQYF. The CDR3, as DNA: TGTGCCACCAGCAGAGGGCTAGCGGGACTCACAGATACGCAGTATTTT.

CDR3 amino acids: CASSPTTGDDSPLHF. The CDR3 DNA reads as TGTGCCAGCTCTCCCACGACAGGGGACGATTCACCCCTCCACTTT. The rearrangement links TRBV18 to TRBJ1-6; TRBD1 matches at 8 bases. After removal of 6 bases from V and 8 bases from J, the junction contained 9 bases not matched to a gene. CDR1 is KGHSH and CDR2 is LQKENI in the germline V gene. The CDR3 spans 15 residues.

CDR3 sequence reads: CASRVGVNTEAFF. CDR3 in DNA: TGTGCCAGCAGAGTAGGGGTGAACACTGAAGCTTTCTTT. J is TRBJ1-1 and V is TRBV2; D possibly corresponds to TRBD1 (5 bases). The length of the CDR3 is 13 residues. With 6 bases removed from V and 0 bases from J, the gap between germline ends came to 8 bases. The germline gives CDR1 SNHLY, CDR2 FYNNEI.

Regarding this clone: Sequence at one end of the junction differs from germline and may be a read error. The V and J genes are TRBV19 and TRBJ2-2; D remains unclear. The CDR3 contains 13 residues. CDR1 is LNHDA, CDR2 SQIVND, per germline (reference sequence). In DNA, the CDR3 is TGTGCCACTAGTATAGGCAGCACCGGGGAGCTGTTTTTT. Amino acid sequence: CATSIGSTGELFF.

The chain is built from TRBV7-3 and TRBJ2-2; D not certain. There are 18 residues in the CDR3. With 2 bases removed from V and 4 bases from J, the gap between germline ends came to 20 bases. Looked up from germline, CDR1 is SGHTA and CDR2 is FQGTGA. CDR3 DNA sequence: TGTGCCAGCAGCTTACGTAGGGTTGTCCCCGGCGGCACCGGGGAGCTGTTTTTT. Amino acids: CASSLRRVVPGGTGELFF.

This clone occurred once. The chain employs TRBV9 and TRBJ2-5; 7 bases map to TRBD1. V trimming: 0 bases; J trimming: 4 bases; junction bases outside the gene matches: 12. CDR1 and CDR2 (germline): SGDLS, YYNGEE. The CDR3 has 17 residues. CDR3 DNA: TGTGCCAGCAGCGTAGCCCCCATACAGGGGAAGGGAGAGACCCAGTACTTC. Its translation is CASSVAPIQGKGETQYF.

Worth noting for this clone: Different DNA sequences within this sample yield the same CDR3. This chain connects TRBV2 to TRBJ1-4, with D perhaps TRBD1 (6 bases). V was shortened by 6 bases and J by 8 bases, with 19 bases between the two germline ends. This CDR3 is 15 amino acids long. Germline loops: CDR1 SNHLY, CDR2 FYNNEI. The CDR3 DNA reads as TGTGCCAGCAGGCCGGGAACAGGGAGGGGAGAAAAACTGTTTTTT. Protein: CASRPGTGRGEKLFF.

The chain uses TRBV7-3 and TRBJ2-3, with 9 bases aligning to TRBD1. This CDR3 comprises 14 residues. The germline gives CDR1 SGHTA, CDR2 FQGTGA. V was pared by 6 bases and J by 4 bases, with 5 bases of the junction left unmatched. CDR3 residues: CASSKTGGPDTQYF. DNA of the CDR3: TGTGCCAGCAGTAAGACAGGGGGGCCAGATACGCAGTATTTT.

V gene TRBV2 combines with J gene TRBJ1-3, with D perhaps matching TRBD1 (5 bases). Trimming took 7 bases from V and 1 from J, leaving 8 bases between them. Germline values: CDR1 SNHLY, CDR2 FYNNEI. The CDR3 sequence is 13 residues long. CDR3 bases: TGTGCCAGCACCCAGGGTTCTGGAAACACCATATATTTT. Its translation is CASTQGSGNTIYF.

The V and J genes are TRBV19 and TRBJ1-1; the match to TRBD1 covers 8 bases. V lost 5 bases and J lost 3; bases outside the gene matches: 8. The CDR3 length is 15 residues. In germline, CDR1 is LNHDA, CDR2 SQIVND (reference sequence). This chain's CDR3 is CASSQGAGVYTEAFF. CDR3 in DNA: TGTGCCAGTAGTCAGGGGGCTGGGGTTTACACTGAAGCTTTCTTT.

The chain employs TRBV19 and TRBJ2-1; D possibly corresponds to TRBD2 (5 bases). This CDR3 is 15 amino acids long. CDR1 LNHDA and CDR2 SQIVND come from the germline V gene (reference sequence). The V end lost 3 bases, the J end lost 0 bases, and 9 bases lay between the germline ends. The CDR3 region has the DNA TGTGCCAGTAGTATCTCCGGGAACTCCTACAATGAGCAGTTCTTC. Translation gives CASSISGNSYNEQFF. Looking up the rest from reference TRBV19 and TRBJ2-1 gives the full variable domain: DGGITQSPKYLFRKEGQNVTLSCEQNLNHDAMYWYRQDPGQGLRLIYYSQIVNDFQKGDIAEGYSVSREKKESFPLTVTSAQKNPTAFYLCASSISGNSYNEQFFGPGTRLTVL.

This chain uses TRBV5-4 with TRBJ1-4, with TRBD1 matching over 11 bases. J lost 6 bases, V lost 6 bases, and 7 bases had no gene match. There are 15 residues in the CDR3. From germline, CDR1 is SGHNT and CDR2 YYREEE (reference sequence). This chain's CDR3 is CASNKMGQGDEKLFF. CDR3 DNA sequence: TGTGCCAGCAACAAAATGGGACAGGGGGATGAAAAACTGTTTTTT.

The chain couples TRBV6-5 to TRBJ2-1; 8 nucleotides agree with TRBD2. Germline loops: CDR1 MNHEY, CDR2 SVGAGI. This CDR3 is 15 amino acids long. With V trimmed by 4 bases and J by 4 bases, 6 bases remained unmatched. The CDR3 nucleotides are TGTGCCAGCAGTTCCAGCGGGAGTCGGTACAATGAGCAGTTCTTC. Its translation: CASSSSGSRYNEQFF.